This record covers a single T cell receptor (beta chain). What antigen it recognizes has not been identified. Base qualities are not at hand, and no much larger clone is one base apart. This entry belongs to a study of T cell changes during pregnancy in multiple sclerosis (dated by TCRdb to between 2018 and 2021). About the study as a whole: The study examined how the T cell repertoire changed over the course of pregnancy in women with multiple sclerosis.

Library preparation was by the immunoSEQ multiplex PCR assay. The clones in this table, taken by TCRdb from immuneACCESS, are in-frame only. Not every clone is retained; where verified, under half of the shortfall comes from an unresolved V gene, and the cause of the rest is unknown. The sample includes about 97,000 clones, with 75% to 95% observed a single time. Around 0.76% of the sample comes from the top ten. From its cysteine to its phenylalanine, the CDR3 spans 14 amino acids. The kept DNA is CDR3 alone, 42 bases in frame from the first base. The germline V gene (reference sequence) specifies MNHNY as CDR1 and SVGAGI as CDR2. Germline trimming: 8 bases from V, 4 bases from J; junction bases outside gene matches: 6.

The material was peripheral blood, obtained in the second trimester of pregnancy. The source is a female donor in good health, enrolled as a control in a pregnancy study. The chain uses TRBV6-6 and TRBJ2-1, and TRBD1 matches 9 of the central bases. Here is the DNA: TGTGCCAGCGGAGACAGGGGGGAGTACAATGAGCAGTTCTTC. The resulting protein is CASGDRGEYNEQFF.